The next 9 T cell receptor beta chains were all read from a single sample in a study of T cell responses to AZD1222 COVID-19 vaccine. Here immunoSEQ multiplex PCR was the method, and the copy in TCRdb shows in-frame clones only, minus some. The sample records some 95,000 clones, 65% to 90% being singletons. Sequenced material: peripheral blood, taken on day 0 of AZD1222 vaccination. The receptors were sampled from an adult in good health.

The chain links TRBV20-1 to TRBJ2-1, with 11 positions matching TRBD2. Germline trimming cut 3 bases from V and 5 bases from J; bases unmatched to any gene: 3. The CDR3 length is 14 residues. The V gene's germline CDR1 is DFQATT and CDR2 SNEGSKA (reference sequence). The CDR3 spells CSASVLAGDNEQFF. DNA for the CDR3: TGCAGTGCTAGTGTACTAGCGGGGGACAATGAGCAGTTCTTC.

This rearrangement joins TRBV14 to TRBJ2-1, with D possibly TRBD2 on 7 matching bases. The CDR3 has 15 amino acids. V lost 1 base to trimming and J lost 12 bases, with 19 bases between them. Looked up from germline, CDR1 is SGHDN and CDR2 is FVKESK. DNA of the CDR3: TGTGCCAGCAGCCAAGTTGTTGGCTTGGGGGGGCGGCAGTTCTTC. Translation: CASSQVVGLGGRQFF.

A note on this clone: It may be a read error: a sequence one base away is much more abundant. CDR3 nucleotide sequence: TGTGCCAGCAGCGCGGAGGGGGGCTATGGCTACACCTTC. Its protein product is CASSAEGGYGYTF. The chain has TRBV5-4 and TRBJ1-2; D might be TRBD1 (6 bases). The CDR3 contains 13 residues. V dropped 4 bases and J dropped 4 bases, with 11 bases sitting between them. Germline V gives CDR1 SGHNT, CDR2 YYREEE (reference sequence).

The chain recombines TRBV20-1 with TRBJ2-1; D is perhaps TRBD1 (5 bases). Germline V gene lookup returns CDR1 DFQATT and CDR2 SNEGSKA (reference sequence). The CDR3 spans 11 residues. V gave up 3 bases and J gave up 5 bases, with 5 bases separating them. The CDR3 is CSASRDNEQFF. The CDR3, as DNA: TGCAGTGCTAGCAGGGACAATGAGCAGTTCTTC.

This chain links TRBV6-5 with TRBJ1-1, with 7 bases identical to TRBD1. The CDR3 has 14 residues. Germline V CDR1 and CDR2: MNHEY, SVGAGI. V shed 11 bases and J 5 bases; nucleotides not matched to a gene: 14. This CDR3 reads CAGKGAGGWTEAFF. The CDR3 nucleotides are TGTGCCGGAAAAGGAGCAGGGGGTTGGACTGAAGCTTTCTTT.

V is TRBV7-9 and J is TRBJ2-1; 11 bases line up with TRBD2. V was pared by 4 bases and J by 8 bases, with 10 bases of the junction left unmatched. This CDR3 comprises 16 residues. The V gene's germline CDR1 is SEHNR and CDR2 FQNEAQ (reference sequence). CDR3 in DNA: TGTGCCAGCAGCTCCTATCTAGCGGGGGGTTTCTATGAGCAGTTCTTC. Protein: CASSSYLAGGFYEQFF.

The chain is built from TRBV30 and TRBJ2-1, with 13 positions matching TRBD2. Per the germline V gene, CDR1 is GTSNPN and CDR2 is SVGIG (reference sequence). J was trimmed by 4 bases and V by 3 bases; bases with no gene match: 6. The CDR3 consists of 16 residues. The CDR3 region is CAWRKGLAGLYNEQFF. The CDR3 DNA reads TGTGCCTGGAGAAAGGGACTAGCGGGACTATACAATGAGCAGTTCTTC.

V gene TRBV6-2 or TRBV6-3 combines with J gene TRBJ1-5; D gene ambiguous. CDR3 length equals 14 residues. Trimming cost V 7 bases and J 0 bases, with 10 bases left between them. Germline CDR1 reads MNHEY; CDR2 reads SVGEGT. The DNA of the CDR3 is TGTGCCAGCAACCCGGGAAATAGCAATCAGCCCCAGCATTTT. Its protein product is CASNPGNSNQPQHF.

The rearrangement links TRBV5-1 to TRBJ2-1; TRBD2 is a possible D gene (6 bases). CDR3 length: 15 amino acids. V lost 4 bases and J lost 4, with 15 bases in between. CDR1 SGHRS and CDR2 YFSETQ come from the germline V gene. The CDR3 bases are TGCGCCAGCAGCGAAGGGACTGACGTTTACAATGAGCAGTTCTTC. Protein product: CASSEGTDVYNEQFF.